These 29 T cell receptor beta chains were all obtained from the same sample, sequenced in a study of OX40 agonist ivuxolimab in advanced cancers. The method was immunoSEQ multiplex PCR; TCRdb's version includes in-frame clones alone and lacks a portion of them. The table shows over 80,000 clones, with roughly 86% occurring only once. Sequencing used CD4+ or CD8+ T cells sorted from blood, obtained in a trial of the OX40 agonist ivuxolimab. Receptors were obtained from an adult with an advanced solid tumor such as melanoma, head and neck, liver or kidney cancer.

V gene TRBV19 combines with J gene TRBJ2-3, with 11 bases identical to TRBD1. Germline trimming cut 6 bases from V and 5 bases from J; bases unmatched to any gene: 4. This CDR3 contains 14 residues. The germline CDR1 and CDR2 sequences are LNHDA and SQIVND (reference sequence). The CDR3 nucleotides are TGTGCCAGTAGGGACAGGGGGCTTAAAGATACGCAGTATTTT. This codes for CASRDRGLKDTQYF.

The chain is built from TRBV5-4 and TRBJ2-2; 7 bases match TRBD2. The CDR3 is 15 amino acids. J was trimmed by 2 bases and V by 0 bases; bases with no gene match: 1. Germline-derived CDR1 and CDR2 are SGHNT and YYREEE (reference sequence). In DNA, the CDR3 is TGTGCCAGCAGCTTGGGGGACTACAACACCGGGGAGCTGTTTTTT. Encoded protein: CASSLGDYNTGELFF.

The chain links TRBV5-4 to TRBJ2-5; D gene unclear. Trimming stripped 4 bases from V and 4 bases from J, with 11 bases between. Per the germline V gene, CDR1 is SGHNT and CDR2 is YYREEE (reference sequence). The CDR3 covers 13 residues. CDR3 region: CASSKADLETQYF. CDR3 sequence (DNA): TGTGCCAGCAGCAAGGCTGACTTAGAGACCCAGTACTTC. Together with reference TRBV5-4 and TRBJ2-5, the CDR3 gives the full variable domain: ETGVTQSPTHLIKTRGQQVTLRCSSQSGHNTVSWYQQALGQGPQFIFQYYREEENGRGNFPPRFSGLQFPNYSSELNVNALELDDSALYLCASSKADLETQYFGPGTRLLVL.

The DNA of the CDR3 is TGTGCCAGCAGCCCGGGACTAGCGGGAGTGGGGTACAATGAGCAGTTCTTC. It encodes CASSPGLAGVGYNEQFF. The chain uses TRBV9 and TRBJ2-1; 14 bases are a match to TRBD2. Germline V gene sequence: CDR1 SGDLS, CDR2 YYNGEE. CDR3 length equals 17 residues. Trimming at V came to 4 bases and at J to 4 bases, leaving 7 bases not matched to a gene.

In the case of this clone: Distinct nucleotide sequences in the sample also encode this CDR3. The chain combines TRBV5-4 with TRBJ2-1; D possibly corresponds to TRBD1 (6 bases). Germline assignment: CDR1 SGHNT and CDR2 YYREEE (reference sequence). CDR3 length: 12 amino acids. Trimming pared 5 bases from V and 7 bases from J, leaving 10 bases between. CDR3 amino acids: CASSSDSNEQFF. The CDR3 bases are TGTGCCAGCAGTTCGGACAGTAATGAGCAGTTCTTC.

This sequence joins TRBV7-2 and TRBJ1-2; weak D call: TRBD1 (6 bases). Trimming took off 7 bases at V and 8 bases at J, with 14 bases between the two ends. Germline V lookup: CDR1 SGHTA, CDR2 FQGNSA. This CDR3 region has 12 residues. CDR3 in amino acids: CASTFSTGGYTF. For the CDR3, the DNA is TGTGCCAGCACCTTCTCGACAGGAGGCTACACCTTC. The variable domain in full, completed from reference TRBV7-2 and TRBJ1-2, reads GAGVSQSPSNKVTEKGKDVELRCDPISGHTALYWYRQSLGQGLEFLIYFQGNSAPDKSGLPSDRFSAERTGGSVSTLTIQRTQQEDSAVYLCASTFSTGGYTFGSGTRLTVV.

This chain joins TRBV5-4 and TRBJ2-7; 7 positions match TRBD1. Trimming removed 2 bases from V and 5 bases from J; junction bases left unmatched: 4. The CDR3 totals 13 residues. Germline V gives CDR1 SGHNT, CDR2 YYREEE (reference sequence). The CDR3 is CASSLQGTHEQYF. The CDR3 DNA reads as TGTGCCAGCAGCTTACAGGGGACCCACGAGCAGTACTTC.

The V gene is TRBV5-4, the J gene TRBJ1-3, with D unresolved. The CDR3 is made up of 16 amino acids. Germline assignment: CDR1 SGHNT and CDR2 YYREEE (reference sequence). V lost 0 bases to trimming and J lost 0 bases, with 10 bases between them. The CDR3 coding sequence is TGTGCCAGCAGCTTGGGAGTCAGCACCTCTGGAAACACCATATATTTT. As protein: CASSLGVSTSGNTIYF.

CDR3 amino acids: CASSLDVGAGTDTQYF. The DNA of the CDR3 is TGCGCCAGCAGCTTGGATGTGGGAGCTGGCACAGATACGCAGTATTTT. The rearrangement joins TRBV5-1 to TRBJ2-3; a weak D match, TRBD2 (5 bases). The length of the CDR3 is 16 residues. Trimming took 0 bases from V and 1 from J, leaving 12 bases between them. CDR1 is SGHRS, CDR2 YFSETQ, per germline.

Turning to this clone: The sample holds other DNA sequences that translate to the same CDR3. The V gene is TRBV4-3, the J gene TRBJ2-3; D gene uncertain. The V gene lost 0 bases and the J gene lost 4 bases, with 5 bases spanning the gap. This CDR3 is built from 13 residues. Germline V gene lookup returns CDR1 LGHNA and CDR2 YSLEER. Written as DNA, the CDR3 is TGCGCCAGCAGCCAAGATGGTTCAGATACGCAGTATTTT. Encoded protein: CASSQDGSDTQYF.

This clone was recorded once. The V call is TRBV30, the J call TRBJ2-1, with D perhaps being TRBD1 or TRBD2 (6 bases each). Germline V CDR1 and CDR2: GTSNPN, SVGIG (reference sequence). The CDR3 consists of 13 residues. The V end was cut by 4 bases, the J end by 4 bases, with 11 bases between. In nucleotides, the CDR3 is TGTGCCTGGATGGGGGGCTCGTACAATGAGCAGTTCTTC. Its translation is CAWMGGSYNEQFF. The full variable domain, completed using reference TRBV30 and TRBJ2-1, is SQTIHQWPATLVQPVGSPLSLECTVEGTSNPNLYWYRQAAGRGLQLLFYSVGIGQISSEVPQNLSASRPQDRQFILSSKKLLLSDSGFYLCAWMGGSYNEQFFGPGTRLTVL.

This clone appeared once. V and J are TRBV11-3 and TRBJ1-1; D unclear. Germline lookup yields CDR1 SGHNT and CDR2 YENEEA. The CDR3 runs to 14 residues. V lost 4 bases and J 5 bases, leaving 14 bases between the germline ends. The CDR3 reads CASSSPTFRTEAFF. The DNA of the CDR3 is TGTGCCAGCAGCTCCCCGACTTTCAGAACTGAAGCTTTCTTT.

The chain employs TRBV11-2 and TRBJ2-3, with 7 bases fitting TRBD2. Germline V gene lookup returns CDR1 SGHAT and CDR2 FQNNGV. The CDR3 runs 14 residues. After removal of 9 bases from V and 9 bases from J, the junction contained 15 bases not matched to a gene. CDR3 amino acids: CASTRLSGAGTQYF. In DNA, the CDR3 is TGTGCCAGTACGAGGTTGAGCGGGGCAGGGACGCAGTATTTT.

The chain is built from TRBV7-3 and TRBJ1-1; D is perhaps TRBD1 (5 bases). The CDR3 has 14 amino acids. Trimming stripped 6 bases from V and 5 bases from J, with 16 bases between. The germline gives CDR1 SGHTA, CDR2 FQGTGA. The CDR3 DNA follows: TGTGCCAGCAGGTTGGCCGCGAGGGGAACTGAAGCTTTCTTT. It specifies CASRLAARGTEAFF.

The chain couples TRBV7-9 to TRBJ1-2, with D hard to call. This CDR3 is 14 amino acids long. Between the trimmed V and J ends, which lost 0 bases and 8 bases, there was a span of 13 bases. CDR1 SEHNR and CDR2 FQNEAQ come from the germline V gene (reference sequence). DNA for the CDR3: TGTGCCAGCAGCTTAGCAAGGGAGTATCGGGGCTACACCTTC. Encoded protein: CASSLAREYRGYTF.

This chain's CDR3 is CASRRTVNTGELFF. CDR3 DNA sequence: TGTGCCAGCAGGAGGACAGTGAACACCGGGGAGCTGTTTTTT. This chain joins TRBV27 and TRBJ2-2, with a weak D call TRBD1 (6 bases). The CDR3 extends over 14 amino acids. Germline loops: CDR1 MNHEY, CDR2 SMNVEV (reference sequence). Deletions cut 6 bases from V and 1 base from J, with 9 bases between.

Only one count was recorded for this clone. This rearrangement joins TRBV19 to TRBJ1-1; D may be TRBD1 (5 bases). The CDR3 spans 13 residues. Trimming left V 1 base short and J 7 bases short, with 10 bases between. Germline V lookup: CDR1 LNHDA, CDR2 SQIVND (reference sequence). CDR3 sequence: CASSIVEGSEAFF. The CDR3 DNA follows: TGTGCCAGTAGTATAGTTGAGGGGAGTGAAGCTTTCTTT.

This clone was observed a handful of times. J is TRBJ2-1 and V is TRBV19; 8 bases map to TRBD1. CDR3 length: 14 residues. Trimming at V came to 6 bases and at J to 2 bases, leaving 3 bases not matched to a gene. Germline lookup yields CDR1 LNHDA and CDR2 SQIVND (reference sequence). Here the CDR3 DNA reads TGTGCCAGTAGAGACAGGGGTGCCTACAATGAGCAGTTCTTC. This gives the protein CASRDRGAYNEQFF.

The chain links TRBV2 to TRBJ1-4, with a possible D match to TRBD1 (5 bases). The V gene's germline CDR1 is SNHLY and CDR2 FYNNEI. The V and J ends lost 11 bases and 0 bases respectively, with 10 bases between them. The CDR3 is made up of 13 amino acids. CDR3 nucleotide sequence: TGTGCCGGCCAGGGTACAACTAATGAAAAACTGTTTTTT. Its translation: CAGQGTTNEKLFF.

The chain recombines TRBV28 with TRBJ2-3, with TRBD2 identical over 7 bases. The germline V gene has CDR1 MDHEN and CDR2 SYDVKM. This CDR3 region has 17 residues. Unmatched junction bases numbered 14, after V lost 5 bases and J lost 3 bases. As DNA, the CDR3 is TGTGCCAGCAGTACCAACCCGGCGGGAGTATTGACAGATACGCAGTATTTT. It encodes CASSTNPAGVLTDTQYF.

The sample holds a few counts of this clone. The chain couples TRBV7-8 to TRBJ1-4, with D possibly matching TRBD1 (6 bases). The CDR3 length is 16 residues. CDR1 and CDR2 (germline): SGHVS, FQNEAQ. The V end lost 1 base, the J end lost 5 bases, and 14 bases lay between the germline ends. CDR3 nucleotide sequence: TGTGCCAGCAGCTTAGGGCACGGACAGATGAATGAAAAACTGTTTTTT. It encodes CASSLGHGQMNEKLFF.

The CDR3 spells CASSTSTGGEQYV. The CDR3 DNA reads TGTGCCAGCAGTACCTCGACAGGTGGAGAGCAGTACGTC. V gene TRBV27 combines with J gene TRBJ2-7; maybe TRBD1 (6 bases). CDR1 is MNHEY, CDR2 SMNVEV, per germline (reference sequence). Deletions cut 5 bases from V and 7 bases from J, with 15 bases between. The CDR3 is made up of 13 amino acids.

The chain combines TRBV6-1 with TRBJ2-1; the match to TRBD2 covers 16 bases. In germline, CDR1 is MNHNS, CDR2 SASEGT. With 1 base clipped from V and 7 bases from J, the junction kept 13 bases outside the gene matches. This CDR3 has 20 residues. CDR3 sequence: CASSEDYRAGTSGRVNEQFF. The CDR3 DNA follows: TGTGCCAGCAGTGAAGATTACAGGGCGGGGACTAGCGGGAGGGTAAATGAGCAGTTCTTC.

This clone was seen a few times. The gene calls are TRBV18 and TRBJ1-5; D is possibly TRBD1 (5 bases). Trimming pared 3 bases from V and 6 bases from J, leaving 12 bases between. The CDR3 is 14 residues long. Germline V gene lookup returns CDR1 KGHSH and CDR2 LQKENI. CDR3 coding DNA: TGTGCCAGCTCACCCCTGCAGGGTTTTCAGCCCCAGCATTTT. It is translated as CASSPLQGFQPQHF. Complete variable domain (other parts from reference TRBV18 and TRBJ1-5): NAGVMQNPRHLVRRRGQEARLRCSPMKGHSHVYWYRQLPEEGLKFMVYLQKENIIDESGMPKERFSAEFPKEGPSILRIQQVVRGDSAAYFCASSPLQGFQPQHFGDGTRLSIL.

CDR3 sequence: CASLIHNEQFF. The CDR3 nucleotides are TGTGCCAGCCTCATACACAATGAGCAGTTCTTC. The V call is TRBV6-1, the J call TRBJ2-1; no definite D call. The CDR3 spans 11 residues. Germline loops: CDR1 MNHNS, CDR2 SASEGT. With 8 bases removed from V and 5 bases from J, the gap between germline ends came to 7 bases.

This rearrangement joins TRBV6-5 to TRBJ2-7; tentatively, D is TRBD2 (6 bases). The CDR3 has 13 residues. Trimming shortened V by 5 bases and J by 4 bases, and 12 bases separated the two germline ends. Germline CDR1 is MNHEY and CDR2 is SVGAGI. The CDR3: CASSRGSGYEQYF. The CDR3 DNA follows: TGTGCCAGCAGTCGGGGGTCGGGTTACGAGCAGTACTTC.

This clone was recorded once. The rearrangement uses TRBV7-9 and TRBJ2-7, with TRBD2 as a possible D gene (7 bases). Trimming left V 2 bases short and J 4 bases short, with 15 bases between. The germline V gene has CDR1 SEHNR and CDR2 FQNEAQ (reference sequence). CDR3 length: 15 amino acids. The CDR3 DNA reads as TGTGCCAGCAGCTTATCGTCGGAGGGGGGGTACGAGCAGTACTTC. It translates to CASSLSSEGGYEQYF.

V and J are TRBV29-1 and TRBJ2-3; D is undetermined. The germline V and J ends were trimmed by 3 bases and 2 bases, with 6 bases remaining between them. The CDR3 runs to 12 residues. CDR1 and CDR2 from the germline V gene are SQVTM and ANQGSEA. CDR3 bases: TGCAGCGTTGACTCGGCCACAGATACGCAGTATTTT. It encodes CSVDSATDTQYF.

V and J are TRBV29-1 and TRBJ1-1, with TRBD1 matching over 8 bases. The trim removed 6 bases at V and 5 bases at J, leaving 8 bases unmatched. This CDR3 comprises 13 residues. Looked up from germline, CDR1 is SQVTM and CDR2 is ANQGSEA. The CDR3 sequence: CSVVQGGGTEAFF. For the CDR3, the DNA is TGCAGCGTCGTACAGGGGGGAGGAACTGAAGCTTTCTTT. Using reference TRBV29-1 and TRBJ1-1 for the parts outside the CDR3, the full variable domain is SAVISQKPSRDICQRGTSLTIQCQVDSQVTMMFWYRQQPGQSLTLIATANQGSEATYESGFVIDKFPISRPNLTFSTLTVSNMSPEDSSIYLCSVVQGGGTEAFFGQGTRLTVV.